The 20 T cell receptor beta chains given below trace back to one sample, sequenced in a study of vaccination and CD4 T cells after COVID-19. The treatment: 10-day PBMC culture with coronavirus spike peptide pools or control peptides (ViraFEST assay). Their antigen targets remain unknown. Researchers used the Oncomine TCR Beta short-read assay to sequence DNA from cultured CD4+ T cells. TCRdb ran MiXCR on the PCR reads and lists one entry per CDR3 protein. The sample shows approximately 11,000 distinct CDR3 sequences, under 30% of them seen only once. Sequenced: cultured CD4+ T cells from blood. The receptors here all came from a human donor with COVID-19.

In its sample, this clonotype was seen a few times. V is TRBV4-1 and J is TRBJ2-5; a possible D gene is TRBD1 (6 bases). Trimming cost V 0 bases and J 7 bases, with 24 bases left between them. CDR1 and CDR2 from the germline V gene are MGHRA and YSYEKL. This CDR3 spans 18 amino acids. The CDR3 region is CASSQETTGHRKTGTQYF. The CDR3 DNA is TGCGCCAGCAGCCAAGAGACCACGGGACACCGCAAGACAGGGACCCAGTACTTC.

The genes are TRBV7-6 and TRBJ2-2; weak D call: TRBD1 (5 bases). The CDR3 sequence is 13 residues long. Trimming shortened V by 4 bases and J by 6 bases, and 9 bases separated the two germline ends. From germline, CDR1 is SGHVS and CDR2 FNYEAQ. This CDR3 is CASSYRISGELFF. In nucleotides, the CDR3 is TGTGCCAGCAGCTACAGGATCTCCGGGGAGCTGTTTTTT.

The genes are TRBV20-1 and TRBJ1-1, with D possibly being TRBD1 (5 bases). V lost 5 bases to trimming and J lost 0 bases, with 10 bases between them. The germline V gene encodes CDR1 DFQATT and CDR2 SNEGSKA (reference sequence). The CDR3 contains 13 residues. The CDR3 is CSAEDSVNTEAFF. As DNA, the CDR3 is TGCAGTGCTGAAGACAGTGTGAACACTGAAGCTTTCTTT.

This clonotype has only a few counts. The chain recombines TRBV27 with TRBJ2-5, with D possibly matching TRBD1 (6 bases). The CDR3 has 14 amino acids. CDR1 and CDR2 from the germline V gene are MNHEY and SMNVEV (reference sequence). Trimming removed 2 bases from V and 9 bases from J, with 16 bases in between. CDR3 bases: TGTGCCAGCAGTTTACAGACGCCCAGGGGTCCCCAGTACTTC. This sequence encodes CASSLQTPRGPQYF.

The V call is TRBV11-2, the J call TRBJ2-7; no firm D call. V gave up 5 bases and J gave up 2 bases, with 4 bases separating them. Germline CDR1 reads SGHAT; CDR2 reads FQNNGV. This CDR3 is 11 amino acids long. For the CDR3, the DNA is TGTGCCAGCAGCCGCGCCTACGAGCAGTACTTC. This sequence encodes CASSRAYEQYF.

As for this clonotype: The germline gene is not matched at one end of the junction; a read error may be the cause. This chain uses TRBV20-1 with TRBJ2-7, with 9 bases identical to TRBD1. The CDR3 extends over 13 amino acids. Looked up from germline, CDR1 is DFQATT and CDR2 is SNEGSKA (reference sequence). CDR3 sequence reads: CSARGQGNYEQCF. The CDR3 bases are TGCAGTGCTCGGGGACAGGGAAATTACGAGCAGTGCTTC.

This clonotype has a single count. The genes are TRBV19 and TRBJ2-7, with D perhaps matching TRBD2 (5 bases). This CDR3 comprises 15 residues. Germline V gene data show CDR1 as LNHDA and CDR2 as SQIVND (reference sequence). Trimming cost V 6 bases and J 6 bases, with 21 bases left between them. The CDR3 DNA follows: TGTGCCAGTAGGCCTCAAGGGCGGGCGTCGGGCGAGCAGTACTTC. It is translated as CASRPQGRASGEQYF. Filled out from reference TRBV19 and TRBJ2-7, the complete variable domain reads DGGITQSPKYLFRKEGQNVTLSCEQNLNHDAMYWYRQDPGQGLRLIYYSQIVNDFQKGDIAEGYSVSREKKESFPLTVTSAQKNPTAFYLCASRPQGRASGEQYFGPGTRLTVT.

V is TRBV10-2 and J is TRBJ2-2; 8 bases line up with TRBD2. The CDR3 has 15 residues. Unmatched junction bases numbered 5, after V lost 2 bases and J lost 6 bases. Looked up from germline, CDR1 is WSHSY and CDR2 is SAAADI. The CDR3 nucleotides are TGCGCCAGCAGTGAGCGCGGGGGGCGCGCCGGGGAGCTGTTTTTT. Translating gives CASSERGGRAGELFF.

This clonotype was recorded a few times. The CDR3, as DNA: TGTGCCAGCACCCCACTAGGACGGAATATCTACGAGCAGTACTTC. Protein product: CASTPLGRNIYEQYF. The rearrangement joins TRBV11-2 to TRBJ2-7; D is possibly TRBD2 (5 bases). Deletions cut 7 bases from V and 3 bases from J, with 19 bases between. The CDR3 length is 15 residues. Germline CDR1 SGHAT, CDR2 FQNNGV.

The V call is TRBV7-2, the J call TRBJ2-1; D is perhaps TRBD2 (6 bases). V was cut by 4 bases and J by 6 bases, with 10 bases left in between. This CDR3 is built from 13 residues. Germline V gene sequence: CDR1 SGHTA, CDR2 FQGNSA. The CDR3 reads CASSSGLFNEQFF. The CDR3 DNA sequence: TGTGCCAGCAGCTCGGGACTCTTCAATGAGCAGTTCTTC. The entire variable domain, with the rest obtained from reference TRBV7-2 and TRBJ2-1, is as follows: GAGVSQSPSNKVTEKGKDVELRCDPISGHTALYWYRQSLGQGLEFLIYFQGNSAPDKSGLPSDRFSAERTGGSVSTLTIQRTQQEDSAVYLCASSSGLFNEQFFGPGTRLTVL.

The chain is built from TRBV7-2 and TRBJ2-5, with TRBD2 matching 14 bases. Germline loops: CDR1 SGHTA, CDR2 FQGNSA. The CDR3 length is 18 residues. After removal of 11 bases from V and 1 base from J, the junction contained 15 bases not matched to a gene. This CDR3 is CAGGRGLAGGRPQETQYF. The CDR3 coding sequence is TGTGCCGGTGGACGTGGACTAGCGGGGGGCCGACCCCAAGAGACCCAGTACTTC.

The chain combines TRBV7-9 with TRBJ2-1; 11 bases match TRBD1. CDR3 length: 15 amino acids. From germline, CDR1 is SEHNR and CDR2 FQNEAQ (reference sequence). Trimming took 10 bases from V and 4 from J; bases not matched to a gene: 9. CDR3 amino acids: CATPWGTGGYNEQFF. CDR3 in DNA: TGTGCCACCCCGTGGGGGACAGGGGGTTACAATGAGCAGTTCTTC.

The chain links TRBV7-2 to TRBJ2-3; maybe TRBD1 (8 bases). V was shortened by 2 bases and J by 6 bases, with 12 bases between the two germline ends. The CDR3 is made up of 14 amino acids. Germline V CDR1 and CDR2: SGHTA, FQGNSA. CDR3 loop: CASSLIQGGDTQYF. The DNA for the CDR3 is TGTGCCAGCAGCTTAATACAGGGGGGGGATACGCAGTATTTT.

This clonotype was detected only once. The V gene is TRBV12-3 or TRBV12-4, the J gene TRBJ2-7; no clear D. Trimming took 6 bases from V and 3 from J, leaving 9 bases between them. CDR3 length equals 12 residues. The CDR3 DNA follows: TGTGCCAGCAGATCCCTAGGCTACGAGCAGTACTTC. Encoded protein: CASRSLGYEQYF.

A few counts support this clonotype. The chain uses TRBV4-2 and TRBJ1-2; the D is unclear. Trimming took off 0 bases at V and 3 bases at J, with 11 bases between the two ends. This CDR3 spans 15 amino acids. Germline V lookup: CDR1 LGHNA, CDR2 YNFKEQ. The CDR3 reads CASSQDDRADYGYTF. CDR3 DNA sequence: TGTGCCAGCAGCCAAGATGACCGGGCGGACTATGGCTACACCTTC.

This clonotype has more than one count but fewer than ten. The gene calls are TRBV6-2 or TRBV6-3 and TRBJ1-1, with D possibly matching TRBD1 (5 bases). Germline assignment: CDR1 MNHEY and CDR2 SVGEGT. V was pared by 2 bases and J by 5 bases, with 15 bases between. This CDR3 comprises 15 residues. CDR3 in DNA: TGTGCCAGCAGTTACCCGACAGAAGGGAAAACTGAAGCTTTCTTT. As protein: CASSYPTEGKTEAFF.

This rearrangement joins TRBV11-1 to TRBJ2-3; perhaps TRBD2 as D (5 bases). The CDR3 totals 14 residues. Germline V gene lookup returns CDR1 SGHAT and CDR2 FQDESV (reference sequence). The ends were cut back, 5 bases at V and 10 bases at J, with 19 bases in the middle. The CDR3 bases are TGTGCCAGCAGCCTCCTCGAGGGCAGTGGGGCGCAGTATTTT. The encoded protein is CASSLLEGSGAQYF.

This clonotype was seen more than once but under ten times. The CDR3 nucleotides are TGTGCCAGCAGTTTGGACAGGGGGATGCAGTTCTTC. It codes for CASSLDRGMQFF. The gene calls are TRBV12-3 or TRBV12-4 and TRBJ2-1; 10 positions agree with TRBD1. Germline trimming cut 3 bases from V and 12 bases from J; bases unmatched to any gene: 2. The CDR3 totals 12 residues.

J is TRBJ1-3 and V is TRBV7-6; TRBD1 might be the D (6 bases). V gave up 2 bases and J gave up 0 bases, with 11 bases separating them. Germline assignment: CDR1 SGHVS and CDR2 FNYEAQ. CDR3 length equals 16 residues. The CDR3 sequence: CASSLITGSSGNTIYF. As DNA, the CDR3 is TGTGCCAGCAGCTTAATCACAGGGAGCTCTGGAAACACCATATATTTT.

V gene TRBV9 combines with J gene TRBJ2-3; tentative D call: TRBD1 (5 bases). Germline CDR1 SGDLS, CDR2 YYNGEE. The CDR3 length is 13 residues. V lost 6 bases, J lost 0 bases, and 8 bases lay in between. As DNA, the CDR3 is TGTGCCAGCACTCAGGGTAGCACAGATACGCAGTATTTT. It codes for CASTQGSTDTQYF.